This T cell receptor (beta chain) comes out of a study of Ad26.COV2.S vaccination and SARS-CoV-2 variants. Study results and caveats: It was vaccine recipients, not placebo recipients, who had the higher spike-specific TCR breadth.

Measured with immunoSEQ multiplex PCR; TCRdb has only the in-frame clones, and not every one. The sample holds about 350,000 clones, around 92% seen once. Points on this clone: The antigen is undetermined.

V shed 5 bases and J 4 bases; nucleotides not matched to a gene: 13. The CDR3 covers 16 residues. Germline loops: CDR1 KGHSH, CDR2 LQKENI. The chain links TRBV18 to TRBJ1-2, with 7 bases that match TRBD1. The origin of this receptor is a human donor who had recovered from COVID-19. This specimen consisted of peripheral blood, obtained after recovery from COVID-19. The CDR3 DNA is TGTGCCAGCTCAACAGGGGCCCCGGCAACAGGCTATGGCTACACCTTC. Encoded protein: CASSTGAPATGYGYTF.